The 10 T cell receptor beta chains listed next were all sequenced from one sample in a study of blood T cell repertoires in COVID-19. Some clones are missing from TCRdb's copy, which holds only in-frame ones; the method was immunoSEQ multiplex PCR. The sample yields roughly 120,000 clones, 85% seen once. Sequencing used peripheral blood. These receptors were collected from a man aged 55-75 years with acute or convalescent COVID-19.

The chain carries TRBV27 and TRBJ2-7; 12 nucleotides align to TRBD1. J was trimmed by 5 bases and V by 6 bases; bases with no gene match: 5. Germline CDR1 is MNHEY and CDR2 is SMNVEV (reference sequence). The CDR3 has 14 amino acids. CDR3 region: CASSLGTGGDEQYF. CDR3 bases: TGTGCCAGCAGCCTCGGGACAGGGGGCGACGAGCAGTACTTC.

The V and J genes are TRBV13 and TRBJ2-3; D possibly corresponds to TRBD2 (6 bases). Germline CDR1 PRHDT, CDR2 FYEKMQ (reference sequence). Trimming left V 5 bases short and J 2 bases short, with 23 bases between. The length of the CDR3 is 18 residues. CDR3 protein: CASSDTFGGSGTTDTQYF. The CDR3, as DNA: TGTGCCAGCAGCGACACCTTTGGGGGGAGTGGGACCACAGATACGCAGTATTTT.

This chain uses TRBV18 with TRBJ1-6, with TRBD1 identical over 9 bases. Trimming removed 3 bases from V and 1 base from J; junction bases left unmatched: 4. CDR1 and CDR2 from the germline V gene are KGHSH and LQKENI. The CDR3 runs 17 residues. Here the CDR3 reads CASSPQQGASYNSPLHF. Here the CDR3 DNA reads TGTGCCAGCTCACCGCAACAGGGGGCATCCTATAATTCACCCCTCCACTTT.

The CDR3 DNA reads TGTGCCAGCAGTTTAGGAGGGCGGCAGCCCCAGCATTTT. Its protein product is CASSLGGRQPQHF. The chain uses TRBV27 and TRBJ1-5; D is unresolved. Germline values: CDR1 MNHEY, CDR2 SMNVEV (reference sequence). Trimming removed 2 bases at V and 7 bases at J, with 9 bases between. CDR3 length: 13 amino acids.

The V call is TRBV6-6, the J call TRBJ2-7, with 10 bases lining up with TRBD2. CDR1 is MNHNY and CDR2 is SVGAGI in the germline V gene (reference sequence). Trimming at V came to 5 bases and at J to 2 bases, leaving 9 bases not matched to a gene. The CDR3 contains 16 residues. The CDR3 region is CASSPALAGGAYEQYF. The CDR3 nucleotides are TGTGCCAGCAGTCCCGCCTTAGCGGGAGGTGCCTACGAGCAGTACTTC.

The J gene is TRBJ2-3, the V gene TRBV6-1; D not resolved. The germline gives CDR1 MNHNS, CDR2 SASEGT. This CDR3 has 13 residues. V was pared by 3 bases and J by 2 bases, with 6 bases between. The DNA for the CDR3 is TGTGCCAGCAGTGAGCGAGTCACAGATACGCAGTATTTT. It yields the protein CASSERVTDTQYF.

V gene TRBV19 combines with J gene TRBJ2-2, with TRBD2 matching over 12 bases. Germline CDR1 is LNHDA and CDR2 is SQIVND (reference sequence). With 5 bases clipped from V and 6 bases from J, the junction kept 4 bases outside the gene matches. The CDR3 has 15 residues. As DNA, the CDR3 is TGTGCCAGTAGTCGGACTAGCGGGGTCCCCGGGGAGCTGTTTTTT. Translated: CASSRTSGVPGELFF.

The CDR3 nucleotides read TGTGCCAGCAGCTTAGATGGAGGATATGGCTACACCTTC. Residues: CASSLDGGYGYTF. The rearrangement uses TRBV11-2 and TRBJ1-2; D is ambiguous. The CDR3 length is 13 residues. The V gene lost 0 bases and the J gene lost 5 bases, with 7 bases spanning the gap. CDR1 and CDR2 (germline): SGHAT, FQNNGV.

The rearrangement uses TRBV9 and TRBJ1-1, with D possibly matching TRBD1 (6 bases). The CDR3 is 14 residues long. V lost 2 bases to trimming and J lost 5 bases, with 13 bases between them. Germline CDR1 reads SGDLS; CDR2 reads YYNGEE. The CDR3 spells CASSVRGSGTEAFF. The CDR3 DNA reads TGTGCCAGCAGCGTGAGGGGGTCGGGGACTGAAGCTTTCTTT.

V usage is TRBV6-6 and J usage is TRBJ1-3; D possibly corresponds to TRBD1 (6 bases). From germline, CDR1 is MNHNY and CDR2 SVGAGI (reference sequence). V was shortened by 6 bases and J by 0 bases, with 9 bases between the two germline ends. The CDR3 runs to 14 residues. CDR3 amino acids: CASSWDNSGNTIYF. In DNA, the CDR3 is TGTGCCAGCAGCTGGGACAACTCTGGAAACACCATATATTTT.